A selection of T cell receptor beta chains follows, all from one sample in a study of cytomegalovirus exposure and HLA in healthy donors. Some clones are missing from TCRdb's copy, which holds only in-frame ones; the method was immunoSEQ multiplex PCR. The repertoire has around 100,000 clones, roughly 70% of them found once; the top ten carry around 3.5%. Sequencing input: PBMCs. These receptors came from a woman aged 50 to 65 in good health and CMV-seronegative. The CDR3 runs from the conserved cysteine through the conserved F or W. The D gene is left open where the match is weak. A row's size may be missing; if present it is once, few, many or a size class.

clone_size: .
d_call: TRBD1
j_call: TRBJ2-7
v_call: TRBV6-5
cdr3_nt: TGTGCCAGCAGAACTGGGACAGGGACGCTCCGGGAGCAGTACTTC
cdr3_aa: CASRTGTGTLREQYF

clone_size: .
d_call: .
j_call: TRBJ2-5
v_call: TRBV2
cdr3_nt: TGTGCCACCCAAAGTTCAGACAGCCTCGGGACCCAGTACTTC
cdr3_aa: CATQSSDSLGTQYF

clone_size: .
d_call: .
j_call: TRBJ2-1
v_call: TRBV5-8
cdr3_nt: TGTGCCAGCAGCTTGATTAGCTTGAATGAGCAGTTCTTC
cdr3_aa: CASSLISLNEQFF

clone_size: .
d_call: TRBD2
j_call: TRBJ2-7
v_call: TRBV7-2
cdr3_nt: TGTGCCAGCAGCTTACTTCCGGGGTGGACTAGCTCCCACGAGCAGTACTTC
cdr3_aa: CASSLLPGWTSSHEQYF

clone_size: .
d_call: .
j_call: TRBJ2-1
v_call: TRBV4-1
cdr3_nt: TGCGCCAGCAGCCCCCGGGACATAAGTAGCTCCTACAATGAGCAGTTCTTC
cdr3_aa: CASSPRDISSSYNEQFF

clone_size: few
d_call: TRBD1
j_call: TRBJ2-1
v_call: TRBV7-9
cdr3_nt: TGTGCCAGCAGCTTAGCAGGGGCAGGGGGTTACAATGAGCAGTTCTTC
cdr3_aa: CASSLAGAGGYNEQFF

clone_size: .
d_call: .
j_call: TRBJ2-3
v_call: TRBV5-4
cdr3_nt: TGTGCCAGCAGCTTGGAGGCAGGGGAGCTGGATACGCAGTATTTT
cdr3_aa: CASSLEAGELDTQYF

clone_size: few
d_call: TRBD2
j_call: TRBJ2-7
v_call: TRBV9
cdr3_nt: TGTGCCAGCAGCGTATATAGCGGGTACGAGCAGTACTTC
cdr3_aa: CASSVYSGYEQYF

clone_size: .
d_call: .
j_call: TRBJ2-5
v_call: TRBV14
cdr3_nt: TGTGCCAGCAGCCAAGATAATTATGACAGTATCCAAGAGACCCAGTACTTC
cdr3_aa: CASSQDNYDSIQETQYF

clone_size: .
d_call: TRBD2
j_call: TRBJ2-7
v_call: TRBV6-5
cdr3_nt: TGTGCCAGCAGGGACGGGGGGGCCGGCTCCTACGAGCAGTACTTC
cdr3_aa: CASRDGGAGSYEQYF

clone_size: once
d_call: TRBD2
j_call: TRBJ2-5
v_call: TRBV6-5
cdr3_nt: TGTGCCAGCACCTTCCGGCGGGGGAGAGGAGAGACCCAGTACTTC
cdr3_aa: CASTFRRGRGETQYF

clone_size: .
d_call: TRBD1
j_call: TRBJ2-7
v_call: TRBV14
cdr3_nt: TGTGCCAGCAGCCAAACAGGGGCGAGGGAGCAGTACTTC
cdr3_aa: CASSQTGAREQYF

clone_size: .
d_call: TRBD2
j_call: TRBJ2-3
v_call: TRBV7-7
cdr3_nt: TGTGCTAGCAGCTTAGCGGGGGGAACAGATACGCAGTATTTT
cdr3_aa: CASSLAGGTDTQYF

clone_size: .
d_call: .
j_call: TRBJ1-6
v_call: TRBV6-5
cdr3_nt: TGTGCCAGCAGTTACGCGGGGATAAGTCATTCACCCCTCCACTTT
cdr3_aa: CASSYAGISHSPLHF

clone_size: few
d_call: TRBD2
j_call: TRBJ2-3
v_call: TRBV9
cdr3_nt: TGTGCCAGCAGCGTAGGGTACGCGGGAGGACGCACAGATACGCAGTATTTT
cdr3_aa: CASSVGYAGGRTDTQYF

clone_size: once
d_call: .
j_call: TRBJ1-4
v_call: TRBV19
cdr3_nt: TGTGCCAGTAGTATAATTTCGGCTAATGAAAAACTGTTTTTT
cdr3_aa: CASSIISANEKLFF

clone_size: few
d_call: .
j_call: TRBJ1-5
v_call: TRBV5-5
cdr3_nt: TGTGCCAGCAGCCGTAAACAGGTTTTTGGCAATCAGCCCCAGCATTTT
cdr3_aa: CASSRKQVFGNQPQHF

clone_size: .
d_call: TRBD2
j_call: TRBJ2-1
v_call: TRBV5-1
cdr3_nt: TGCGCCAGCAGCCAGGGGGGACTAGCGGGGTTGCATGAGCAGTTCTTC
cdr3_aa: CASSQGGLAGLHEQFF

clone_size: .
d_call: .
j_call: TRBJ2-7
v_call: TRBV10-2
cdr3_nt: TGCGCCAGCAGTTCTGGGGCAGAACCAACCTACGAGCAGTACTTC
cdr3_aa: CASSSGAEPTYEQYF

clone_size: .
d_call: TRBD2
j_call: TRBJ2-7
v_call: TRBV9
cdr3_nt: TGTGCCAGCAGCGGCGGAACTAGCGGGAGGTACGAGCAGTACTTC
cdr3_aa: CASSGGTSGRYEQYF

clone_size: .
d_call: .
j_call: TRBJ1-5
v_call: TRBV29-1
cdr3_nt: TGCAGCGTTGAAGATCAGGCAGGGCCTCATCAGCCCCAGCATTTT
cdr3_aa: CSVEDQAGPHQPQHF

clone_size: .
d_call: .
j_call: TRBJ2-3
v_call: TRBV11-3
cdr3_nt: TGTGCCAGCAGCTTAACAGGGAGCAACACAGATACGCAGTATTTT
cdr3_aa: CASSLTGSNTDTQYF

clone_size: .
d_call: .
j_call: TRBJ2-1
v_call: TRBV5-1
cdr3_nt: TGCGCCAGCAGCACCCAACAGGACCGTCCGTTCTTC
cdr3_aa: CASSTQQDRPFF

clone_size: few
d_call: .
j_call: TRBJ2-1
v_call: TRBV5-1
cdr3_nt: TGCGCCAGCAGCCTGCGCCAACAGCTCTACAATGAGCAGTTCTTC
cdr3_aa: CASSLRQQLYNEQFF

clone_size: .
d_call: .
j_call: TRBJ1-1
v_call: TRBV6-5
cdr3_nt: TGTGCCAGCAGGCTTACAAACACGAACACTGAAGCTTTCTTT
cdr3_aa: CASRLTNTNTEAFF

clone_size: .
d_call: .
j_call: TRBJ2-2
v_call: TRBV4-1
cdr3_nt: TGCGCCAGCAGCCAAGCTTCCCTGACAGGAGGCGGCACCGGGGAGCTGTTTTTT
cdr3_aa: CASSQASLTGGGTGELFF

clone_size: .
d_call: .
j_call: TRBJ2-1
v_call: TRBV4-1
cdr3_nt: TGCGCCAGCAGCCAAGGTGCAGGTGATTTCTACAATGAGCAGTTCTTC
cdr3_aa: CASSQGAGDFYNEQFF

clone_size: .
d_call: TRBD1
j_call: TRBJ1-4
v_call: TRBV7-8
cdr3_nt: TGTGCCAGCAGCCTAGGCTGGACAGGGATGAATGAAAAACTGTTTTTT
cdr3_aa: CASSLGWTGMNEKLFF

clone_size: .
d_call: .
j_call: TRBJ1-1
v_call: TRBV6-6
cdr3_nt: TGTGCCAGCAGTTCAGGGGTAGCAATGAACACTGAAGCTTTCTTT
cdr3_aa: CASSSGVAMNTEAFF

clone_size: .
d_call: .
j_call: TRBJ2-3
v_call: TRBV6-4
cdr3_nt: TGTGCCAGCAGTGCAGGAGCCAGGGTTGGAGATACGCAGTATTTT
cdr3_aa: CASSAGARVGDTQYF

clone_size: .
d_call: TRBD1
j_call: TRBJ1-6
v_call: TRBV5-4
cdr3_nt: TGTGCCAGCAGCGGCAACAGGGGGCTGAATTCACCCCTCCACTTT
cdr3_aa: CASSGNRGLNSPLHF

clone_size: .
d_call: TRBD2
j_call: TRBJ2-5
v_call: TRBV6-1
cdr3_nt: TGTGCCAGCAGTGGACTAGCGGGGGGGCCTAGCCAAGAGACCCAGTACTTC
cdr3_aa: CASSGLAGGPSQETQYF

clone_size: .
d_call: TRBD2
j_call: TRBJ2-5
v_call: TRBV11-2
cdr3_nt: TGTGCCAGCAGTTTATCGGGCGCGGGGGGGCCCCAATGGGCCCAGTACTTC
cdr3_aa: CASSLSGAGGPQWAQYF

clone_size: .
d_call: .
j_call: TRBJ2-6
v_call: TRBV11-3
cdr3_nt: TGTGCCAGCAGCCAAAGAGTCTCTGGGGCCAACGTCCTGACTTTC
cdr3_aa: CASSQRVSGANVLTF

clone_size: once
d_call: .
j_call: TRBJ1-4
v_call: TRBV7-6
cdr3_nt: TGTGCCAGCAGCAAACAGGGATTCGAAAAACTGTTTTTT
cdr3_aa: CASSKQGFEKLFF

clone_size: .
d_call: .
j_call: TRBJ2-2
v_call: TRBV5-4
cdr3_nt: TGTGCCAGCAGCCCGGAAGCGCGCGGGGGCGAGGGGGAGCTGTTTTTT
cdr3_aa: CASSPEARGGEGELFF

clone_size: .
d_call: TRBD2
j_call: TRBJ2-1
v_call: TRBV28
cdr3_nt: TGTGCCAGCAGTTTGGGACTAGCGGGAGGAAGCGCCTACAATGAGCAGTTCTTC
cdr3_aa: CASSLGLAGGSAYNEQFF

clone_size: once
d_call: .
j_call: TRBJ1-2
v_call: TRBV4-2
cdr3_nt: TGTGCCAGCAGCCAAGATTGGGAAGACGGACGGGGTGGCTACACCTTC
cdr3_aa: CASSQDWEDGRGGYTF

clone_size: .
d_call: TRBD1
j_call: TRBJ1-1
v_call: TRBV19
cdr3_nt: TGTGCCAGTAGTAGCCGACAGGGGTTGTCGACTGAAGCTTTCTTT
cdr3_aa: CASSSRQGLSTEAFF

clone_size: .
d_call: TRBD2
j_call: TRBJ2-1
v_call: TRBV5-1
cdr3_nt: TGCGCCAGCAGCTTGGGACTAGCGGGAGGGCTGAGCTACAATGAGCAGTTCTTC
cdr3_aa: CASSLGLAGGLSYNEQFF

clone_size: .
d_call: .
j_call: TRBJ2-1
v_call: TRBV9
cdr3_nt: TGTGCCAGCAGCGTTGCCGAGGGTGAGCAGTTCTTC
cdr3_aa: CASSVAEGEQFF

clone_size: few
d_call: TRBD1
j_call: TRBJ1-3
v_call: TRBV5-6
cdr3_nt: TGTGCCAGCAGCCGCGGACCGTCAGGGGGTAACACCATATATTTT
cdr3_aa: CASSRGPSGGNTIYF

clone_size: .
d_call: .
j_call: TRBJ1-6
v_call: TRBV7-2
cdr3_nt: TGTGCCAGCAGCTTTCGACCGACGGGTTCACCCCTCCACTTT
cdr3_aa: CASSFRPTGSPLHF

clone_size: .
d_call: .
j_call: TRBJ1-4
v_call: TRBV11-3
cdr3_nt: TGTGCCAGCAGCTCTTCAGGTGCAACTAATGAAAAACTGTTTTTT
cdr3_aa: CASSSSGATNEKLFF

clone_size: .
d_call: .
j_call: TRBJ1-2
v_call: TRBV11-2
cdr3_nt: TGTGCCAGCAGCTTAGCCGGGGATAACTATGGCTACACCTTC
cdr3_aa: CASSLAGDNYGYTF

clone_size: .
d_call: .
j_call: TRBJ1-3
v_call: TRBV6-6
cdr3_nt: TGTGCCAGCAGTTACTCGAGGCCAGACGGAAACACCATATATTTT
cdr3_aa: CASSYSRPDGNTIYF

clone_size: .
d_call: TRBD1
j_call: TRBJ2-7
v_call: TRBV11-2
cdr3_nt: TGTGCCAGCAGCTTACAATTGACAGGGTCCGAGCAGTACTTC
cdr3_aa: CASSLQLTGSEQYF